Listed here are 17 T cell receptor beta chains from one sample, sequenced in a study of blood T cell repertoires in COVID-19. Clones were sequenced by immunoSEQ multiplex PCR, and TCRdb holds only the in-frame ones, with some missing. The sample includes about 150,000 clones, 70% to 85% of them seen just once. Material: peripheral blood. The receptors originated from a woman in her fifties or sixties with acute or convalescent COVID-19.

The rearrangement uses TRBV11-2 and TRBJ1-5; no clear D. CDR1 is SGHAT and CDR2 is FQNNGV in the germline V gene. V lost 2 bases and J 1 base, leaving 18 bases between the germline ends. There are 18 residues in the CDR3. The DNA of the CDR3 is TGTGCCAGCAGCTTACCTCTCCAACGGGTAAGGAGCAATCAGCCCCAGCATTTT. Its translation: CASSLPLQRVRSNQPQHF.

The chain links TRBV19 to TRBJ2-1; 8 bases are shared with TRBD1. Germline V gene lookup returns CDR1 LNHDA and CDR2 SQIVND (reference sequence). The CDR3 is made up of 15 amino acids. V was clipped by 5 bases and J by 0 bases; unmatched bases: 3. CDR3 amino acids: CASSPGQGSYNEQFF. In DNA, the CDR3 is TGTGCCAGTAGTCCAGGACAGGGCTCCTACAATGAGCAGTTCTTC.

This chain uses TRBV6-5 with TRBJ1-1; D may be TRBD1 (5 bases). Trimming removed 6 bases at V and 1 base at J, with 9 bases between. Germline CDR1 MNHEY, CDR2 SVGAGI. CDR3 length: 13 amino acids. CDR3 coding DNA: TGTGCCAGCAGGCCCACAGGGAACACTGAAGCTTTCTTT. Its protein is CASRPTGNTEAFF.

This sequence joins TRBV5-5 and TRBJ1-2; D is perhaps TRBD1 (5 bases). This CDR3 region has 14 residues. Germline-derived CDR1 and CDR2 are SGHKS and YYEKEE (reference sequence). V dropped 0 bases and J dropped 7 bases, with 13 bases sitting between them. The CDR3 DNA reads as TGTGCCAGCAGCTTGGCAGGGTTTAGTTTTGGCTACACCTTC. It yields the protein CASSLAGFSFGYTF.

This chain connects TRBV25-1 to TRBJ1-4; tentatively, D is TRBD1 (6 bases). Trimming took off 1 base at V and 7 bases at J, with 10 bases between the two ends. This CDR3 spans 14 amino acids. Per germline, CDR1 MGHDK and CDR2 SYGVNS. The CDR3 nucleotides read TGTGCCAGCAGTGAATTTAGGGGGGGTGAAAAACTGTTTTTT. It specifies CASSEFRGGEKLFF.

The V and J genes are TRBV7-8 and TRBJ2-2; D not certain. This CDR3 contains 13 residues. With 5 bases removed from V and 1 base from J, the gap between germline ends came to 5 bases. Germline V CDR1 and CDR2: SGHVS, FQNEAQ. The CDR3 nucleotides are TGTGCCAGCAGCCCCAGGAACACCGGGGAGCTGTTTTTT. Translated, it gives CASSPRNTGELFF.

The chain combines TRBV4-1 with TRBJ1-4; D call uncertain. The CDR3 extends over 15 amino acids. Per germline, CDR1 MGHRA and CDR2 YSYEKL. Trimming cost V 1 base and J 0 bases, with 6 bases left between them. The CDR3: CASSQVTATNEKLFF. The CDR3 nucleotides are TGCGCCAGCAGCCAAGTTACAGCAACTAATGAAAAACTGTTTTTT.

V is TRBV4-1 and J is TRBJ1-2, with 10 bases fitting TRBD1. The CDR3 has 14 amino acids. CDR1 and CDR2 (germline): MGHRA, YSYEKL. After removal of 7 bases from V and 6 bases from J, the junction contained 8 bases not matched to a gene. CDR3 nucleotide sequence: TGCGCCAGCACTACACCGGACAGGGGGGATGGCTACACCTTC. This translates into CASTTPDRGDGYTF.

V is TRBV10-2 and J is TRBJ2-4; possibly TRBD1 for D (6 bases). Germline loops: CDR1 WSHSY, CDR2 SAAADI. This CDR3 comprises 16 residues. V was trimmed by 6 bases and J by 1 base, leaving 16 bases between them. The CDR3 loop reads CASRDHGTTAKNIQYF. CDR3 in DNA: TGCGCCAGCAGAGATCACGGGACAACCGCCAAAAACATTCAGTACTTC.

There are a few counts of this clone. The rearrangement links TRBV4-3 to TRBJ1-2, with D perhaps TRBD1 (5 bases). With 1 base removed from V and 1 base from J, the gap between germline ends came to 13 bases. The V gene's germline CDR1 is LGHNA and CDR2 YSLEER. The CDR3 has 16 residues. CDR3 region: CASSQVSRVVNYGYTF. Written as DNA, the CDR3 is TGCGCCAGCAGCCAAGTTTCCAGGGTCGTTAACTATGGCTACACCTTC.

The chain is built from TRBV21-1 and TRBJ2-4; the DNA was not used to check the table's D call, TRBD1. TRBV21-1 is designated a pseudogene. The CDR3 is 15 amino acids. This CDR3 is CASSTLALAKNIQYF. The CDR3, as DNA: TGTGCCAGCAGCACCTTGGCCCTAGCCAAAAACATTCAGTACTTC.

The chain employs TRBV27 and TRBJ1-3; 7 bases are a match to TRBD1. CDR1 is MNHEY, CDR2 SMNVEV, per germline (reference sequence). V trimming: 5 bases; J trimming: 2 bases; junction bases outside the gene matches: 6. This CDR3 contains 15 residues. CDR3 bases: TGTGCCAGCAGTGGAACAGGGGATCCTGGAAACACCATATATTTT. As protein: CASSGTGDPGNTIYF.

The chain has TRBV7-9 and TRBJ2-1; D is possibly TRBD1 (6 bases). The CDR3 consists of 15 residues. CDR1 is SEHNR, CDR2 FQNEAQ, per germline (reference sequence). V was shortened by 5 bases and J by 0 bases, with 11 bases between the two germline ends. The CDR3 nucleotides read TGTGCCAGCAGCAGTAACAGGGTCTCCTACAATGAGCAGTTCTTC. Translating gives CASSSNRVSYNEQFF.

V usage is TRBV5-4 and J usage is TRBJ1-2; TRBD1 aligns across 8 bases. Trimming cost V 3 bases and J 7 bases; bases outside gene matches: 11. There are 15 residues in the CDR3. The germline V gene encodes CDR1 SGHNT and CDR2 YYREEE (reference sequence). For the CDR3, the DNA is TGTGCCAGCAGCTCCCGGGACAGGAGACCTCTTGGCTACACCTTC. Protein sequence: CASSSRDRRPLGYTF.

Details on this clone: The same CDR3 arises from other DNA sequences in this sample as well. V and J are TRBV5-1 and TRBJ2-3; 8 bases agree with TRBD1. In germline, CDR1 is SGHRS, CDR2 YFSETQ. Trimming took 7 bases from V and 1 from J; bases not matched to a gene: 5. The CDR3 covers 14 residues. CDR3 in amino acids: CASSPGQGTDTQYF. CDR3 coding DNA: TGCGCCAGCTCTCCGGGACAGGGCACAGATACGCAGTATTTT.

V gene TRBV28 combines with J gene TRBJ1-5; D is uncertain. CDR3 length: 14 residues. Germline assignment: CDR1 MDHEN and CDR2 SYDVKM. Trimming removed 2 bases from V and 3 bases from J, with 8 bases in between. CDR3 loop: CASSLGRSNQPQHF. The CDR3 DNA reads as TGTGCCAGCAGTTTAGGCAGGTCCAATCAGCCCCAGCATTTT.

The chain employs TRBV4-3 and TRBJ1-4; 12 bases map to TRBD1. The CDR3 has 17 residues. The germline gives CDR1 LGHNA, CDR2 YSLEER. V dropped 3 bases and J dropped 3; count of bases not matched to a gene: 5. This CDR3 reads CASSHRDRGLSNEKLFF. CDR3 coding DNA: TGCGCCAGCAGCCACCGGGACAGGGGGCTTTCTAATGAAAAACTGTTTTTT.